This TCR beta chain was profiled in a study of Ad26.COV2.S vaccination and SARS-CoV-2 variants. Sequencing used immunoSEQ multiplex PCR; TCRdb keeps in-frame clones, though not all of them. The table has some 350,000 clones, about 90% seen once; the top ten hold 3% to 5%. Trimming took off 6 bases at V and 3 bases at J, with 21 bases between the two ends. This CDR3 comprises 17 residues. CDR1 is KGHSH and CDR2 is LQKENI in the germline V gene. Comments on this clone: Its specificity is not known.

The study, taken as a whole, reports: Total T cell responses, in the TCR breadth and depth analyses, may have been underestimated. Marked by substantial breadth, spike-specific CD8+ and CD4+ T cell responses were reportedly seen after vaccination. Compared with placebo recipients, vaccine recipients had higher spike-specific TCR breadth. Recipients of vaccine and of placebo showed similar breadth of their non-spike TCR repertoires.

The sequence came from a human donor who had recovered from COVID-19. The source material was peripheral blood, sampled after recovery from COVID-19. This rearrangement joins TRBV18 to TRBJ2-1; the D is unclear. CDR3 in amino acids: CASSKNTGPSNYNEQFF. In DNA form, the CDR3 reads TGTGCCAGCTCGAAGAACACTGGGCCCTCCAACTACAATGAGCAGTTCTTC.